This is a list of T cell receptor beta chains from one sample in a study of blood T cells in healthy people across ages. TCRdb itself ran the 5' RACE reads through MiXCR, one entry per CDR3 protein. The sample carries about 1.8 million distinct CDR3 sequences, just under 50% recorded once. Sequencing was performed on blood. All receptors come from a middle-aged woman in good health. Each CDR3 is given with its conserved first and last residue. The order of the fields is J gene, CDR3 length, D gene, V gene, clone size, CDR3 protein, CDR3 DNA. The D gene is left open where the match is weak. Not every row has a clone size; where given, it reads once, few, many or a size class.

>TRBJ1-2|14|NA|TRBV7-2|NA
CASSSSGRIYGYTF
TGTGCCAGCAGCTCCTCCGGACGTATCTATGGCTACACCTTC
>TRBJ2-1|16|NA|TRBV7-2|few
CASSPTGDRAYNEQFF
TGTGCCAGCAGCCCAACGGGGGATCGAGCCTACAATGAGCAGTTCTTC
>TRBJ2-7|16|TRBD2|TRBV25-1|few
CASSGHGLAGVVEQYF
TGTGCCAGCAGTGGCCATGGACTAGCGGGGGTTGTCGAGCAGTACTTC
>TRBJ2-7|15|TRBD1|TRBV5-1|NA
CASSLATGGNYEQYF
TGCGCCAGCAGCTTGGCCACAGGGGGTAACTACGAGCAGTACTTC
>TRBJ2-1|15|TRBD1|TRBV10-1|NA
CASSGWTGEYNEQFF
TGCGCCAGCAGTGGATGGACAGGAGAGTACAATGAGCAGTTCTTC
>TRBJ2-5|19|TRBD2|TRBV4-2|NA
CASSQVLGLAGGMQETQYF
TGTGCCAGCAGCCAAGTCTTGGGGCTAGCGGGGGGGATGCAAGAGACCCAGTACTTC
>TRBJ2-1|17|TRBD2|TRBV6-1|NA
CASSVFGSGGPYNEQFF
TGTGCCAGCAGCGTCTTTGGCTCGGGGGGTCCCTACAATGAGCAGTTCTTC
>TRBJ2-4|18|NA|TRBV11-2|NA
CASSAHQSLAGFYNEQYF
TGTGCCAGCAGCGCCCACCAGAGTCTGGCGGGGTTCTACAATGAGCAGTACTTC
>TRBJ2-5|17|NA|TRBV7-9|few
CASSYMGDGSTDGTQYF
TGTGCCAGCAGCTACATGGGGGACGGGTCCACGGATGGGACCCAGTACTTC
>TRBJ2-5|17|NA|TRBV21-1|NA
CAGSKAPLMQRGETQYF
TGTGCCGGCAGCAAAGCCCCTTTGATGCAACGGGGGGAGACCCAGTACTTC
>TRBJ2-3|15|TRBD1|TRBV20-1|NA
CSARDWTGSRDTQYF
TGCAGTGCTAGAGATTGGACAGGGTCTAGGGATACGCAGTATTTT
>TRBJ2-5|14|NA|TRBV9|NA
CASSVAGVDETQYF
TGTGCCAGCAGCGTAGCAGGGGTAGATGAGACCCAGTACTTC
>TRBJ2-5|15|TRBD2|TRBV6-2/TRBV6-3|NA
CASSYVAGAYNEQYF
TGTGCCAGCAGTTACGTAGCGGGGGCCTACAATGAGCAGTACTTC